The TCR beta chain under discussion was sequenced for a study of CD8 T cells in ankylosing spondylitis. TCRdb used MiXCR to reprocess the 5' RACE reads, holding one entry per CDR3 protein. Among around 40,000 distinct CDR3 sequences listed, 2.5% to 3.5% were seen once. Remarks on this clonotype: Its cognate antigen is unknown. At one boundary the junction diverges from the germline segment, which might be a read error.

Study-wide findings and caveats: According to the report, clones linked to the disease were significantly enriched in matched synovial fluid samples taken from ankylosing spondylitis patients.

Germline loops: CDR1 LGHDT, CDR2 YNNKEL (reference sequence). The CDR3 sequence is 19 residues long. The sample was blood, either unsorted or a sorted T cell fraction (not recorded which). The TCR originated in a male donor with ankylosing spondylitis or in good health (not recorded which). This chain uses TRBV3-1 with TRBJ2-1; D might be TRBD2 (5 bases). CDR3 sequence: CANSVGLEGVGYSYNEQFF. The CDR3 DNA follows: TGTGCCAACAGCGTAGGGCTAGAGGGAGTCGGATACTCCTACAATGAGCAGTTCTTC.